The source of this TCR beta chain is a study of beta chain features in type 1 diabetes. The CDR3 spans 15 residues. Per the germline V gene, CDR1 is ENHRY and CDR2 is SYGVKD. V gave up 5 bases and J gave up 1 base, with 13 bases separating them. Sequenced material consisted of expressed TCRB transcripts (all of the isolated RNA was reverse transcribed). Method: immunoSEQ multiplex PCR; TCRdb's copy keeps in-frame clones and lacks some. Of about 930,000 clones listed, 17% are singletons. The sequence derives from a woman aged 18-35 years in good health. The V gene is TRBV10-3, the J gene TRBJ2-3, with D perhaps TRBD1 (7 bases). The sample consisted of naive CD4+ T cells from blood. CDR3 in DNA: TGTGCCATCAGTTACAGGGGAGGAGGCACAGATACGCAGTATTTT. This gives the protein CAISYRGGGTDTQYF.